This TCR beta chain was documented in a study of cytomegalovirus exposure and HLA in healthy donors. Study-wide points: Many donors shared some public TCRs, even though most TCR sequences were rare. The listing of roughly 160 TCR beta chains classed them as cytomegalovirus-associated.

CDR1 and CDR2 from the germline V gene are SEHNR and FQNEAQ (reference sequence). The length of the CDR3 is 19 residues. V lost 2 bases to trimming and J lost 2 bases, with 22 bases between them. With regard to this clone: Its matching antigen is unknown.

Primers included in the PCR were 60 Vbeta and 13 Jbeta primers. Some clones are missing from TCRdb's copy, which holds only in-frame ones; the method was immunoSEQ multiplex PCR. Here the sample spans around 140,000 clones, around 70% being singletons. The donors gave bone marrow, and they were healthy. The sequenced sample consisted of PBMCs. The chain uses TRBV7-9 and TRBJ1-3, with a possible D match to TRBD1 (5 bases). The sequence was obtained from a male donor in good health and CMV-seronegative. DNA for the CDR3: TGTGCCAGCAGCTTATCCGTCCGGGCAGGGTGGAGGGCTGGAAACACCATATATTTT. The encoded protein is CASSLSVRAGWRAGNTIYF.